Listed below are T cell receptor beta chains from one sample, sequenced in a study of long-term antiretroviral therapy in people with HIV. The repertoire was sequenced with immunoSEQ multiplex PCR; TCRdb's copy has only in-frame clones and lacks some. The sample carries around 25,000 clones, 70% to 90% recorded once. The sample consisted of unsorted PBMCs, taken almost 4.6 years after starting antiretroviral therapy. Receptors originate from a man younger than 45 with HIV. The CDR3 runs from the conserved cysteine through the conserved F or W. Fields, in order: J gene, D gene, V gene, clone size, CDR3 protein, CDR3 DNA. The D gene is left open where the match is weak. A row's size may be missing; if present it is once, few, many or a size class.

>TRBJ2-2|NA|TRBV30|NA
CAWSGGGRYTGELFF
TGTGCCTGGAGTGGGGGCGGGCGATACACCGGGGAGCTGTTTTTT
>TRBJ1-1|NA|TRBV27|NA
CASSLGGASTEAFF
TGTGCCAGCAGTTTGGGGGGGGCCTCCACTGAAGCTTTCTTT
>TRBJ1-2|NA|TRBV11-2|NA
CASSPDSNYGYTF
TGTGCCAGCAGCCCGGACAGCAACTATGGCTACACCTTC
>TRBJ2-7|TRBD1|TRBV27|NA
CASSFLRDSVKEQYF
TGTGCCAGCAGTTTCCTAAGGGACAGCGTTAAAGAGCAGTACTTC
>TRBJ2-1|NA|TRBV29-1|NA
CSVEGRRSFSYNEQFF
TGCAGCGTTGAAGGCCGCCGAAGCTTTAGTTACAATGAGCAGTTCTTC
>TRBJ1-4|NA|TRBV7-2|NA
CASSLETEKLFF
TGTGCCAGCAGCTTAGAGACAGAAAAACTGTTTTTT
>TRBJ2-3|TRBD1|TRBV7-2|NA
CASSRRQGTDTQYF
TGTGCCAGCAGTCGCCGACAGGGTACGGATACGCAGTATTTT
>TRBJ2-7|NA|TRBV30|few
CAWSVQSGGYEQYF
TGTGCCTGGAGTGTACAATCAGGCGGCTACGAGCAGTACTTC
>TRBJ2-7|NA|TRBV9|few
CASRECYEQYF
TGTGCCAGCAGGGAGTGCTACGAGCAGTACTTC
>TRBJ1-1|NA|TRBV4-1|NA
CASSQDPRGGPGAFF
TGCGCCAGCAGCCAGGACCCGCGGGGGGGGCCGGGAGCTTTCTTT
>TRBJ2-5|TRBD2|TRBV28|NA
CASSLDSGRAETQYF
TGTGCCAGCAGTTTGGATAGCGGGAGGGCCGAGACCCAGTACTTC
>TRBJ2-2|TRBD1|TRBV6-5|NA
CASSTDRGQAGELFF
TGTGCCAGCAGCACCGACAGGGGGCAGGCCGGGGAGCTGTTTTTT
>TRBJ1-1|NA|TRBV19|NA
CASGGWVNTEAFF
TGTGCCAGTGGGGGATGGGTGAACACTGAAGCTTTCTTT
>TRBJ2-1|TRBD2|TRBV19|NA
CASTPAKAGGALGEQFF
TGTGCCAGTACCCCCGCGAAAGCGGGAGGAGCCCTCGGGGAGCAGTTCTTC
>TRBJ1-3|NA|TRBV5-4|NA
CASSLGGTQGNTIYF
TGTGCCAGCAGCTTGGGGGGGACTCAAGGAAACACCATATATTTT
>TRBJ1-1|NA|TRBV7-9|NA
CASSLVRGNTEAFF
TGTGCCAGCAGCTTAGTCAGGGGGAACACTGAAGCTTTCTTT
>TRBJ1-3|NA|TRBV7-2|NA
CASSQGGAGNTIYF
TGCGCCAGCAGCCAAGGGGGGGCTGGAAACACCATATATTTT
>TRBJ2-7|NA|TRBV5-1|NA
CASSRADDYEQYF
TGCGCCAGCTCGCGGGCGGACGACTACGAGCAGTACTTC
>TRBJ2-5|TRBD2|TRBV27|NA
CASSLVAGGMGTQYF
TGTGCCAGCAGTTTAGTGGCGGGGGGAATGGGGACCCAGTACTTC
>TRBJ1-5|TRBD1|TRBV19|few
CASDRVGQPQHF
TGTGCCAGTGACAGGGTAGGTCAGCCCCAGCATTTT
>TRBJ1-1|NA|TRBV29-1|NA
CSVAPLTVVNTEAFF
TGCAGCGTTGCTCCGCTGACAGTGGTGAACACTGAAGCTTTCTTT
>TRBJ2-3|NA|TRBV19|NA
CASRLQGGDTQYF
TGTGCCAGTAGACTACAGGGTGGAGATACGCAGTATTTT
>TRBJ1-5|NA|TRBV18|NA
CASSPLSNQPQHF
TGTGCCAGCTCACCATTGAGCAATCAGCCCCAGCATTTT
>TRBJ1-2|NA|TRBV20-1|NA
CSARYRDGYTF
TGCAGTGCTAGGTACAGGGATGGCTACACCTTC
>TRBJ2-3|NA|TRBV7-5|NA
CARSRGDTDTQYF
TGTGCCAGAAGCCGGGGGGACACAGATACGCAGTATTTT
>TRBJ2-3|NA|TRBV27|NA
CASSLVGPTGVTQYF
TGTGCCAGCAGCCTCGTCGGGCCTACTGGTGTTACGCAGTATTTT
>TRBJ1-1|NA|TRBV28|NA
CASSLISLGRMNTEAFF
TGTGCCAGCAGTTTAATCTCTTTGGGGCGGATGAACACTGAAGCTTTCTTT
>TRBJ1-1|NA|TRBV29-1|NA
CSVNGRLSGTEAFF
TGCAGCGTTAACGGACGCTTAAGCGGGACTGAAGCTTTCTTT
>TRBJ2-2|NA|TRBV4-3|NA
CASSHLGPGAGTGELFF
TGCGCCAGCAGCCACTTAGGACCGGGGGCAGGGACCGGGGAGCTGTTTTTT
>TRBJ1-6|NA|TRBV11-2|few
CASRLGGEGNSPLHF
TGTGCCAGCAGGCTGGGTGGTGAGGGAAATTCACCCCTCCACTTT
>TRBJ1-1|NA|TRBV2|NA
CASSPGEGMNTEAFF
TGTGCCAGCAGTCCCGGGGAGGGCATGAACACTGAAGCTTTCTTT
>TRBJ1-5|NA|TRBV28|NA
CASGFGQPQHF
TGTGCCAGCGGGTTTGGGCAGCCCCAGCATTTT
>TRBJ1-2|NA|TRBV27|few
CASSLSPGFGGYTF
TGTGCCAGCAGTTTATCGCCAGGTTTTGGTGGCTACACCTTC
>TRBJ2-7|TRBD1|TRBV19|few
CASSIGTGDAYEQYF
TGTGCCAGTAGTATCGGGACAGGGGATGCCTACGAGCAGTACTTC
>TRBJ1-3|NA|TRBV7-9|few
CASSLAGRTIYF
TGTGCCAGCAGCTTAGCGGGTCGGACCATATATTTT
>TRBJ2-7|TRBD1|TRBV7-9|NA
CASSLDGTGSKQYF
TGTGCCAGCAGCTTAGATGGGACAGGATCGAAGCAGTACTTC
>TRBJ2-5|NA|TRBV2|NA
CASSGVQETQYF
TGTGCCAGCAGTGGAGTACAAGAGACCCAGTACTTC
>TRBJ1-1|NA|TRBV4-3|NA
CASSQAPPPNTEAFF
TGCGCCAGCAGCCAAGCCCCGCCTCCGAACACTGAAGCTTTCTTT
>TRBJ1-2|NA|TRBV5-6|NA
CASSSGSEYGYTF
TGTGCCAGCAGCTCAGGATCGGAGTATGGCTACACCTTC
>TRBJ1-1|TRBD1|TRBV7-9|NA
CASSRGQGGTEAFF
TGTGCCAGCAGCCGTGGACAGGGGGGTACTGAAGCTTTCTTT
>TRBJ2-1|NA|TRBV19|NA
CASSISGERYNEQFF
TGTGCCAGTAGTATTTCGGGAGAAAGATACAATGAGCAGTTCTTC
>TRBJ1-4|TRBD1|TRBV30|NA
CAWSEGQGREKLFF
TGTGCCTGGAGTGAAGGACAGGGGAGGGAAAAACTGTTTTTT
>TRBJ2-3|NA|TRBV4-1|NA
CASSQTHLGNTQYF
TGCGCCAGCAGCCAAACCCACCTGGGCAATACGCAGTATTTT
>TRBJ2-7|NA|TRBV5-1|NA
CASSLVYGEEYEQYF
TGCGCCAGCAGCTTGGTGTACGGGGAGGAGTACGAGCAGTACTTC
>TRBJ1-6|NA|TRBV9|NA
CASSPGGGSPLHF
TGTGCCTCCAGTCCGGGGGGGGGTTCACCCCTCCACTTT
>TRBJ1-1|TRBD1|TRBV9|NA
CASSVGTGVVTEAFF
TGTGCCAGCAGCGTGGGGACAGGGGTTGTCACTGAAGCTTTCTTT
>TRBJ2-1|NA|TRBV18|NA
CASSPLVGGRTDEQFF
TGTGCCAGCTCACCATTAGTAGGAGGGCGGACGGATGAGCAGTTCTTC
>TRBJ2-3|TRBD2|TRBV11-3|once
CASSLTGPPGRGMGDTQYF
TGTGCCAGCAGCCTGACGGGGCCTCCAGGGCGGGGGATGGGGGATACGCAGTATTTT
>TRBJ1-3|NA|TRBV6-6|NA
CASSYVGLPGNTIYF
TGTGCCAGCAGTTATGTGGGTCTTCCTGGAAACACCATATATTTT
>TRBJ2-4|NA|TRBV9|NA
CASSENNLTGKNIQYF
TGTGCCAGCAGCGAAAACAACCTGACGGGCAAAAACATTCAGTACTTC
>TRBJ2-1|NA|TRBV5-6|NA
CASSSGDPPYNEQFF
TGTGCCAGCAGCTCAGGGGACCCACCATACAATGAGCAGTTCTTC
>TRBJ1-5|NA|TRBV6-6|NA
CASSYSEGRHQPQHF
TGTGCCAGCAGTTACTCAGAAGGGAGACATCAGCCCCAGCATTTT
>TRBJ2-2|NA|TRBV5-4|NA
CASSFSLTNTGELFF
TGTGCCAGCAGCTTCAGCCTAACGAACACCGGGGAGCTGTTTTTT